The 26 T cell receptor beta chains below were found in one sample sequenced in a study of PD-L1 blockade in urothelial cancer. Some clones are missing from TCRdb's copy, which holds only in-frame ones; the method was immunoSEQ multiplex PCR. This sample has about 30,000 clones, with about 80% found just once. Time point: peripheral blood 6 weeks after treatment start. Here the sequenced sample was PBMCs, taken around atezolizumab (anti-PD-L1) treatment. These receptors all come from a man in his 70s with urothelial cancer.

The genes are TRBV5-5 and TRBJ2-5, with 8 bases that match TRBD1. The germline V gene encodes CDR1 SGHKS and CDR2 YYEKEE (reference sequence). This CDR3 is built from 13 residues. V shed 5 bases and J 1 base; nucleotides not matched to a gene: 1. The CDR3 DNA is TGTGCCAGCAGGACAGGGGTCCAAGAGACCCAGTACTTC. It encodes CASRTGVQETQYF.

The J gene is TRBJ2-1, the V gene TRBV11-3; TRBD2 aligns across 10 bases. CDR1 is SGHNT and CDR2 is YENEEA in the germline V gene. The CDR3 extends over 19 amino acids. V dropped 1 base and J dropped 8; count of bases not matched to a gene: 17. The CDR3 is CASSLAGSGGASLHDEQFF. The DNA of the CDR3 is TGTGCCAGCAGCTTAGCGGGAAGCGGGGGGGCCAGTCTGCACGATGAGCAGTTCTTC.

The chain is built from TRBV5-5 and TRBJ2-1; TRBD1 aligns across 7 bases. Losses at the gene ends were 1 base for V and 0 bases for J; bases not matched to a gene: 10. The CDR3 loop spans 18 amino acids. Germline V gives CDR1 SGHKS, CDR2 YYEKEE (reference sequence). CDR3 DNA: TGTGCCAGCAGCTTGTCGTGGGGACAGTTGAGCTCCTACAATGAGCAGTTCTTC. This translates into CASSLSWGQLSSYNEQFF.

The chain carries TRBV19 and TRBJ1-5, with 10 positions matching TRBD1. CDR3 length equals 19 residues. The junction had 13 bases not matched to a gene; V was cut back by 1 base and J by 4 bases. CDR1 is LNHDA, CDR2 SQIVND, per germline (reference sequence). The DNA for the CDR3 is TGTGCCAGTAGTATAGGATTCCCCCTGACAGGGGGCCGGAATCAGCCCCAGCATTTT. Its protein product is CASSIGFPLTGGRNQPQHF. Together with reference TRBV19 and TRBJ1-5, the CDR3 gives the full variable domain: DGGITQSPKYLFRKEGQNVTLSCEQNLNHDAMYWYRQDPGQGLRLIYYSQIVNDFQKGDIAEGYSVSREKKESFPLTVTSAQKNPTAFYLCASSIGFPLTGGRNQPQHFGDGTRLSIL.

The CDR3 DNA sequence: TGTGCCAGCAGTGAACTAGCGGGAAAAGCCAGTGAGCAGTTCTTC. Protein sequence: CASSELAGKASEQFF. V gene TRBV2 combines with J gene TRBJ2-1; 9 bases agree with TRBD2. V lost 2 bases to trimming and J lost 9 bases; unmatched junction nucleotides: 8. Per germline, CDR1 SNHLY and CDR2 FYNNEI. The CDR3 covers 15 residues.

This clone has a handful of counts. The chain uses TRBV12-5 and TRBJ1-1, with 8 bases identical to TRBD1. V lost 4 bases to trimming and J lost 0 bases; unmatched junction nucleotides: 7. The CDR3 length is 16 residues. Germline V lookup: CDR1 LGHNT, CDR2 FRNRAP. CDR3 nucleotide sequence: TGTGCTAGTGGTTCACGACAGGGGTCCTTGAACACTGAAGCTTTCTTT. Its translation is CASGSRQGSLNTEAFF.

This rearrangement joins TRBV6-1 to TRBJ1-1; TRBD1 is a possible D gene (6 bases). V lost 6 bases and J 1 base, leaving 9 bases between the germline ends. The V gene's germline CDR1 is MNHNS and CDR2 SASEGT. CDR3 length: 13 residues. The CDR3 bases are TGTGCCAGCAGGAGACAGGAGAACACTGAAGCTTTCTTT. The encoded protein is CASRRQENTEAFF.

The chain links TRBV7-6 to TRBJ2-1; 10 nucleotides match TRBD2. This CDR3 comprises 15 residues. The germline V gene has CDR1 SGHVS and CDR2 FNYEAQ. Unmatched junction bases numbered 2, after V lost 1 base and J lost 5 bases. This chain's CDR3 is CASSLVLAGDNEQFF. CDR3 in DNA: TGTGCCAGCAGCTTAGTCCTAGCGGGGGACAATGAGCAGTTCTTC.

The CDR3 DNA reads TGCGCCAGCAGCCCAACACCAGGGGGTTGGCAAGAGACCCAGTACTTC. Translation gives CASSPTPGGWQETQYF. The chain recombines TRBV4-1 with TRBJ2-5, with TRBD1 matching 7 bases. The CDR3 is 16 amino acids. With V trimmed by 4 bases and J by 2 bases, 10 bases remained unmatched. Germline V gene sequence: CDR1 MGHRA, CDR2 YSYEKL.

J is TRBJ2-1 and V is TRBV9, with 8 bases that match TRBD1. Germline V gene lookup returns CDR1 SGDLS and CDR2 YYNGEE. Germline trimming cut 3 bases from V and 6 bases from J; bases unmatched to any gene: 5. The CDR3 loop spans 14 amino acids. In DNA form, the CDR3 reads TGTGCCAGCAGCGACCAGGGGGCAGGCAATGAGCAGTTCTTC. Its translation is CASSDQGAGNEQFF.

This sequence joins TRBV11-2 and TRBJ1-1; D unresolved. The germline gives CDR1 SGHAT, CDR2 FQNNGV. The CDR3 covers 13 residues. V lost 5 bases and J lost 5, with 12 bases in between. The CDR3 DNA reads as TGTGCCAGCAGCGCGTCGACACTGACTGAAGCTTTCTTT. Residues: CASSASTLTEAFF.

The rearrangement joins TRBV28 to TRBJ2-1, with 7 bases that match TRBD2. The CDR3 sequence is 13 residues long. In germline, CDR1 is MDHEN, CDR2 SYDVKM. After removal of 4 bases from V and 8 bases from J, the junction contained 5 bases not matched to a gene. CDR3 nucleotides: TGTGCCAGCAGTTCTAGCGGAAGCGATGAGCAGTTCTTC. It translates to CASSSSGSDEQFF.

The DNA for the CDR3 is TGTGCCAGCAGTTACTCGAGCCGCAGGGTCGATGAGCAGTTCTTC. Amino acid sequence: CASSYSSRRVDEQFF. The genes are TRBV6-6 and TRBJ2-1; TRBD1 might be the D (5 bases). The length of the CDR3 is 15 residues. In germline, CDR1 is MNHNY, CDR2 SVGAGI (reference sequence). Trimming left V 0 bases short and J 8 bases short, with 14 bases between.

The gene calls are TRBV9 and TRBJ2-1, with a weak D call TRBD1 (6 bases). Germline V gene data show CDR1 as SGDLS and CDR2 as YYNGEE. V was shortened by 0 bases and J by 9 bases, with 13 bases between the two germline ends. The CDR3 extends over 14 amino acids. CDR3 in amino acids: CASSVVTGLAEQFF. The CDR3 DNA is TGTGCCAGCAGCGTAGTAACAGGGTTGGCTGAGCAGTTCTTC.

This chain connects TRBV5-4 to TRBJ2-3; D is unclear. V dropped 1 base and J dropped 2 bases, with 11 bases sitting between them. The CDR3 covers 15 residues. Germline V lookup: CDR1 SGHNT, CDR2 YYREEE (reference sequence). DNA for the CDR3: TGTGCCAGCAGCTTGTCTAACAGATACACAGATACGCAGTATTTT. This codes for CASSLSNRYTDTQYF. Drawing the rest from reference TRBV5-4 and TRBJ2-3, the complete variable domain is ETGVTQSPTHLIKTRGQQVTLRCSSQSGHNTVSWYQQALGQGPQFIFQYYREEENGRGNFPPRFSGLQFPNYSSELNVNALELDDSALYLCASSLSNRYTDTQYFGPGTRLTVL.

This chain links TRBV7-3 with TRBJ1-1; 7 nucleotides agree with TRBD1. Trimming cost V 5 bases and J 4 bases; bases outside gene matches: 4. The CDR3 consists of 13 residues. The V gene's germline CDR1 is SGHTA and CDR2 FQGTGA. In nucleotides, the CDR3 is TGTGCCAGCAGCGCGACAGGGCGCACTGAAGCTTTCTTT. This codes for CASSATGRTEAFF.

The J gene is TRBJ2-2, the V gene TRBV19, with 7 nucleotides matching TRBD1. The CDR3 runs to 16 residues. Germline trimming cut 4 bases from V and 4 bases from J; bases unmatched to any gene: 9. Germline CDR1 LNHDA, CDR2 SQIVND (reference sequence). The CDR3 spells CASSKRTGGGTGELFF. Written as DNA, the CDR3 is TGTGCCAGTAGTAAACGGACAGGAGGAGGCACCGGGGAGCTGTTTTTT.

CDR3 bases: TGTGCCAGCAGCTTAAGGGCCCCCAGGGCGAAGAACACTGAAGCTTTCTTT. Its protein product is CASSLRAPRAKNTEAFF. The chain is built from TRBV7-9 and TRBJ1-1; the D gene is possibly TRBD1 (5 bases). In germline, CDR1 is SEHNR, CDR2 FQNEAQ (reference sequence). V was pared by 2 bases and J by 1 base, with 17 bases between. This CDR3 spans 17 amino acids.

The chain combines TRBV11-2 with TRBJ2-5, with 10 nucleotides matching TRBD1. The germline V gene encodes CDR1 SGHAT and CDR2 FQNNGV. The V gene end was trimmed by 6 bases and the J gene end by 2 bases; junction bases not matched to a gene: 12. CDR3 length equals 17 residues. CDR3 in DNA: TGTGCCAGCAGTTCCTCCGGGACAGGGGTACTGCAAGAGACCCAGTACTTC. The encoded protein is CASSSSGTGVLQETQYF.

The CDR3 coding sequence is TGTGCCAGCAGTGAATACAGGGGCAACACCGGGGAGCTGTTTTTT. Translating gives CASSEYRGNTGELFF. The V and J genes are TRBV25-1 and TRBJ2-2; possibly TRBD1 for D (6 bases). CDR1 and CDR2 from the germline V gene are MGHDK and SYGVNS. Trimming took off 0 bases at V and 2 bases at J, with 7 bases between the two ends. The CDR3 totals 15 residues.

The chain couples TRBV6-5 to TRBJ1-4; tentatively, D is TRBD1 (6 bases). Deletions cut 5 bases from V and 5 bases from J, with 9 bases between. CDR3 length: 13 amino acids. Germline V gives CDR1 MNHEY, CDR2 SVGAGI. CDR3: CASSRGLNEKLFF. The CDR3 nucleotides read TGTGCCAGCAGTAGGGGGTTGAATGAAAAACTGTTTTTT.

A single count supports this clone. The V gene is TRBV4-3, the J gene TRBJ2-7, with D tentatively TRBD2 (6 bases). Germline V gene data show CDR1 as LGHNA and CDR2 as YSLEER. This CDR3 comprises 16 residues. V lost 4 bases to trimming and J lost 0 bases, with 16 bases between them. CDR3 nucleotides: TGCGCCAGCAGCCGGAACCGCGGGGAAAACTCCTACGAGCAGTACTTC. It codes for CASSRNRGENSYEQYF.

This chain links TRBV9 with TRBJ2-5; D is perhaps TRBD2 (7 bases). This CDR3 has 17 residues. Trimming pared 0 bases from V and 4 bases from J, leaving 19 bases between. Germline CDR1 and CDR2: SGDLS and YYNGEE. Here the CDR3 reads CASSVAQGGLMGETQYF. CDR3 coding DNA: TGTGCCAGCAGCGTAGCGCAAGGGGGACTAATGGGAGAGACCCAGTACTTC.

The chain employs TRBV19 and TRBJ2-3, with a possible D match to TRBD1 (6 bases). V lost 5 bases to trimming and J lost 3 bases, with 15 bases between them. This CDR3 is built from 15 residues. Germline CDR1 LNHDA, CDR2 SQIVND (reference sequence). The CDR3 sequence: CASSLGQRETDTQYF. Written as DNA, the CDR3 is TGTGCCAGTAGTCTCGGACAGCGAGAAACAGATACGCAGTATTTT.

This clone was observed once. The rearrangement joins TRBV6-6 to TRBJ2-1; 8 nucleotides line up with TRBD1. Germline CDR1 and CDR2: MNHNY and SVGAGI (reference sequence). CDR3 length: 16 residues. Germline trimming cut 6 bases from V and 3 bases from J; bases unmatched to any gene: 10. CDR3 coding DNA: TGTGCCAGCAGCTCACGGGTTGGACAGGGCTACAATGAGCAGTTCTTC. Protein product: CASSSRVGQGYNEQFF.

CDR3 protein: CASNEEGNYNSPLHF. The CDR3 DNA sequence: TGTGCCAGCAACGAAGAGGGAAACTATAATTCACCCCTCCACTTT. The chain combines TRBV7-2 with TRBJ1-6; D not certain. The CDR3 contains 15 residues. Germline CDR1 SGHTA, CDR2 FQGNSA. V shed 7 bases and J shed 3 bases, with 13 bases lying between them.